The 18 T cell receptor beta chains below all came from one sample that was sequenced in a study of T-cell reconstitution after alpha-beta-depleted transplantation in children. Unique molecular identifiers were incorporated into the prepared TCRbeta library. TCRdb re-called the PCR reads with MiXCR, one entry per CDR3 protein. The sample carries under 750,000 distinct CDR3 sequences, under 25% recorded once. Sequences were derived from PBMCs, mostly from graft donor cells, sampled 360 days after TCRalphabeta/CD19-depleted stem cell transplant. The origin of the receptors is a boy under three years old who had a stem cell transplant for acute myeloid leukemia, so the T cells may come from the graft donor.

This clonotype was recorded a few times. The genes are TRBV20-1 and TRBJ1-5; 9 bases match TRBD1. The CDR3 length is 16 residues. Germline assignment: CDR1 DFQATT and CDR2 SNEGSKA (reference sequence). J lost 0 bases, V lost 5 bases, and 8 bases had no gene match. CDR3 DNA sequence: TGCAGTGCTCCTACAGGGGGCGCCTATAGCAATCAGCCCCAGCATTTT. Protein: CSAPTGGAYSNQPQHF.

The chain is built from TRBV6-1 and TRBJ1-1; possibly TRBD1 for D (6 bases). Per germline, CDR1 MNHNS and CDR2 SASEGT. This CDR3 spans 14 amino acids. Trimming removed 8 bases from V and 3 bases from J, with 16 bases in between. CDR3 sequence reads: CASSARGPDTEAFF. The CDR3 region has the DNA TGTGCCAGCTCTGCCCGGGGGCCGGACACTGAAGCTTTCTTT.

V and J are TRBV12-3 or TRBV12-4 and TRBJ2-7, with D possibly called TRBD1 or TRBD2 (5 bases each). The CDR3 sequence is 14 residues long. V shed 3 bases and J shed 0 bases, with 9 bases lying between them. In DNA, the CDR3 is TGTGCCAGCAGTTTGGGGACGTCCTCCTACGAGCAGTACGTC. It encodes CASSLGTSSYEQYV.

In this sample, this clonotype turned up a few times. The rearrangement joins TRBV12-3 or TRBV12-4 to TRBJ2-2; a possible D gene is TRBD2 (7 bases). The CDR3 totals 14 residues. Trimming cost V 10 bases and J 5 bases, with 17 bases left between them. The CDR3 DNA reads TGTGCCATCCTGGTCAGGGGAGGGACCGGGGAGCTGTTTTTT. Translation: CAILVRGGTGELFF.

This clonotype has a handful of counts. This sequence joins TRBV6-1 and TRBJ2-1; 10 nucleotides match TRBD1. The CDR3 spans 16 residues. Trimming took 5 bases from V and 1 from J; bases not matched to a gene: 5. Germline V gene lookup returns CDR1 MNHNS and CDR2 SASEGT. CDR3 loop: CASSPDRGGSYNEQFF. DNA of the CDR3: TGTGCCAGCAGTCCGGACAGGGGGGGATCCTACAATGAGCAGTTCTTC.

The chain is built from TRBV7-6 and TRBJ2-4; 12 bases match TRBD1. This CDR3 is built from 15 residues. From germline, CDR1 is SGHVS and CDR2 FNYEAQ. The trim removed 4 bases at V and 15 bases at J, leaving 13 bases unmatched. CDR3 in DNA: TGTGCCAGCAGCTCCGCCGGGACAGGGGGCGGTTATCTGTACTTC. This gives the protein CASSSAGTGGGYLYF.

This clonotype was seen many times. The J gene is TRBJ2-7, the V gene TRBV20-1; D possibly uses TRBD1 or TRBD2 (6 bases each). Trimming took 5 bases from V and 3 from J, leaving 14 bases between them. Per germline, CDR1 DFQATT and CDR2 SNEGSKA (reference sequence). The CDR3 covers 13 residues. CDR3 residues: CSAQRGDNYEQYV. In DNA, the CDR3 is TGCAGTGCTCAAAGGGGGGACAACTACGAGCAGTACGTC.

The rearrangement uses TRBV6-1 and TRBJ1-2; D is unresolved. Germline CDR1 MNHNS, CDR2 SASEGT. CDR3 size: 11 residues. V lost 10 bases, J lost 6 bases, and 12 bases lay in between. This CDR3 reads CATESGDGYTF. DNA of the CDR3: TGTGCCACCGAATCAGGAGATGGCTACACCTTC.

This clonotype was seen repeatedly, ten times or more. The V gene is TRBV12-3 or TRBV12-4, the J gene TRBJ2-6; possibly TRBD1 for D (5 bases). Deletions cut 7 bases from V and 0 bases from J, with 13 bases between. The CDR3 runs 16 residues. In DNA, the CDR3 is TGTGCCAGCACTGTGGGGCGGTTCTCTGGGGCCAACGTCCTGACTTTC. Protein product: CASTVGRFSGANVLTF.

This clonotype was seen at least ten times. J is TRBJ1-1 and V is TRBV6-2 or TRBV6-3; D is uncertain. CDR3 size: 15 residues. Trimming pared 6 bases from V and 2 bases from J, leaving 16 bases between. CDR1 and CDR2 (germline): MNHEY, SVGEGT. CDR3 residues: CASRPFGRVNTEAFF. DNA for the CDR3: TGTGCCAGCAGGCCATTTGGACGGGTAAACACTGAAGCTTTCTTT.

This chain's CDR3 is CASSPRRTGRQETQYF. The CDR3 coding sequence is TGTGCCAGCAGCCCACGCCGGACGGGGCGGCAAGAGACCCAGTACTTC. This chain connects TRBV7-2 to TRBJ2-5; the D call may be TRBD1 or TRBD2 (5 bases each). Germline values: CDR1 SGHTA, CDR2 FQGNSA. The length of the CDR3 is 16 residues. V lost 5 bases and J lost 2, with 18 bases in between.

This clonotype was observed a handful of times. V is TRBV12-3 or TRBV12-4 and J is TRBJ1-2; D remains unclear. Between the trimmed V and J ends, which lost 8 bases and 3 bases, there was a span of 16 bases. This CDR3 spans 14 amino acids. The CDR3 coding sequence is TGTGCCAGCTCCCCGGACGGCAACTACTATGGCTACACCTTC. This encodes CASSPDGNYYGYTF.

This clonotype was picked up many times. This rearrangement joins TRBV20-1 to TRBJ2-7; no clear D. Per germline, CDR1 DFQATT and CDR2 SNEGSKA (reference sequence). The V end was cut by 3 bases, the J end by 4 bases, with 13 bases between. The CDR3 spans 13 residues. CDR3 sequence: CSARAPNPYEQYF. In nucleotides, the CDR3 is TGCAGTGCTAGGGCCCCTAACCCATACGAGCAGTACTTC.

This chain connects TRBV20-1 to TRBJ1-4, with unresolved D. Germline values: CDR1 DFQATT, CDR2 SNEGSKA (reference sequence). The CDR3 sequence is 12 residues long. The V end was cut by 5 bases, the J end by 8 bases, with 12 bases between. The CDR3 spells CSAAVPEEKLFF. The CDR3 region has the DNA TGCAGTGCTGCTGTCCCGGAGGAAAAACTGTTTTTT.

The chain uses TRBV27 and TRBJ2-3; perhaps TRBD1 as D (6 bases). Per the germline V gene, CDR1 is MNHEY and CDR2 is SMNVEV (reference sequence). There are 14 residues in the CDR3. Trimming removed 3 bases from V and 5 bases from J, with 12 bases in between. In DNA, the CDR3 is TGTGCCAGCAGTTTTCAGGGGTCCGGAGATACGCAGTATTTT. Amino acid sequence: CASSFQGSGDTQYF.

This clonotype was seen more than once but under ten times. The DNA for the CDR3 is TGCAGTGCTAGAGATTTCAGGGAGACCCAGTACTTC. It codes for CSARDFRETQYF. The chain links TRBV20-1 to TRBJ2-5; D unresolved. CDR3 length equals 12 residues. CDR1 and CDR2 from the germline V gene are DFQATT and SNEGSKA (reference sequence). V lost 0 bases to trimming and J lost 5 bases, with 7 bases between them.

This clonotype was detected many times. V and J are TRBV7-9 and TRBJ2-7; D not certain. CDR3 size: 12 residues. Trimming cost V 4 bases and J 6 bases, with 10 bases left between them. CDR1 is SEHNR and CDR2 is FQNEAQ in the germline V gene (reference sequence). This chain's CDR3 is CASSSLWAEQYF. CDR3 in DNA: TGTGCCAGCAGCTCGCTCTGGGCCGAGCAGTACTTC.

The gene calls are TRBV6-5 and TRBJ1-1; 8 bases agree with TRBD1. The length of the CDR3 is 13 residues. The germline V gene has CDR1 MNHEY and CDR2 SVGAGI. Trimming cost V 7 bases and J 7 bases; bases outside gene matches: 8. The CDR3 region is CASIIGQGGEAFF. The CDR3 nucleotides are TGTGCCAGCATTATAGGACAGGGTGGTGAAGCTTTCTTT.